This TCR beta chain was identified in a study of T cells after yellow fever vaccination. Study-level information: With SMART-Seq v4 Ultra Low Input, the fractions containing low cell numbers were prepared.

The CDR3 has 14 amino acids. V was pared by 3 bases and J by 3 bases, with 11 bases between. Germline V gene lookup returns CDR1 SEHNR and CDR2 FQNEAQ (reference sequence). As regards this clonotype: Its matching antigen is unknown.

A 5'RACE template-switching step, the method used to make TCR cDNA, added a universal primer site and UMIs. One entry per CDR3 protein results from TCRdb running MiXCR on the 5' RACE reads. The table lists about 630,000 distinct CDR3 sequences, 12% of them singletons, with 15% in the top ten. Findings and limits, study-wide: Most primary-vaccination clones reappeared after the booster (approximately 95% CD4, approximately 88% CD8). Clonotypes shared by both compartments, CD4 and CD8, made up a small share.

V and J are TRBV7-9 and TRBJ2-5, with D possibly TRBD2 on 5 matching bases. The specimen was PBMCs, collected on the day of the yellow fever booster vaccination. This TCR was sampled from a man aged 25 to 45 who received the YFV17D yellow fever vaccine. The CDR3 sequence is CASSFRSGKETQYF. In DNA, the CDR3 is TGTGCCAGCAGCTTCAGGAGCGGTAAAGAGACCCAGTACTTC.